This record looks at one T cell receptor beta chain sequence and its context. This specimen comes from a study of T cell changes during pregnancy in multiple sclerosis. Generated by immunoSEQ multiplex PCR, the TCRdb table keeps only in-frame clones and is missing some. This sample carries 90,000 to 100,000 clones, around 92% of them seen once, and the ten largest clones take 2.2%. The V gene's germline CDR1 is SEHNR and CDR2 FQNEAQ (reference sequence). The CDR3 sequence is 17 residues long. V lost 5 bases, J lost 5 bases, and 12 bases stayed unmatched. The chain has TRBV7-9 and TRBJ2-5, with 12 bases that match TRBD2. Sample: peripheral blood, taken in the third trimester of pregnancy. This receptor was obtained from a female donor with multiple sclerosis, enrolled in a pregnancy study. The CDR3 nucleotides are TGTGCCAGCAGCCACGACCTAGCGGGAGGGCCATGGGAGACCCAGTACTTC. This translates into CASSHDLAGGPWETQYF.